The 19 T cell receptor beta chains below come from one sample, sequenced in a study of cytomegalovirus exposure and HLA in healthy donors. The PCR made use of 60 Vbeta and 13 Jbeta primers. Profiling relied on immunoSEQ multiplex PCR, and the TCRdb table lists in-frame clones only, not all of them. The table records around 190,000 clones, roughly four fifths of them present only once. The sequenced material came from PBMCs. All receptors come from a woman in her forties or fifties in good health and CMV-seronegative.

This CDR3 is CASIENTGGTYEQYF. CDR3 DNA sequence: TGTGCCAGCATCGAAAATACAGGGGGCACCTACGAGCAGTACTTC. The V and J genes are TRBV6-1 and TRBJ2-7; 9 nucleotides line up with TRBD1. Looked up from germline, CDR1 is MNHNS and CDR2 is SASEGT. CDR3 length equals 15 residues. V was clipped by 7 bases and J by 2 bases; unmatched bases: 9.

The chain is built from TRBV6-6 and TRBJ1-2; D possibly corresponds to TRBD1 (6 bases). Germline CDR1 and CDR2: MNHNY and SVGAGI (reference sequence). Between the trimmed V and J ends, which lost 4 bases and 6 bases, there was a span of 21 bases. The CDR3 has 16 amino acids. DNA of the CDR3: TGTGCCAGCAGTTCCCGGGGGGGGCCAAGCTTACATGGCTACACCTTC. Residues: CASSSRGGPSLHGYTF.

The chain is built from TRBV7-9 and TRBJ1-1; TRBD1 agrees at 7 bases. V lost 1 base, J lost 10 bases, and 6 bases stayed unmatched. CDR1 SEHNR and CDR2 FQNEAQ come from the germline V gene (reference sequence). The CDR3 contains 13 residues. CDR3 in DNA: TGTGCCAGCAGCTTAGAGGAGGGACAGAGAGCTTTCTTT. This codes for CASSLEEGQRAFF. Full variable domain (outside the CDR3, taken from reference TRBV7-9 and TRBJ1-1): DTGVSQNPRHKITKRGQNVTFRCDPISEHNRLYWYRQTLGQGPEFLTYFQNEAQLEKSRLLSDRFSAERPKGSFSTLEIQRTEQGDSAMYLCASSLEEGQRAFFGQGTRLTVV.

The chain recombines TRBV28 with TRBJ1-2; TRBD1 aligns across 8 bases. The V and J ends lost 3 bases and 5 bases, in that order; junction bases with no gene match: 2. The CDR3 consists of 13 residues. Germline V gene data show CDR1 as MDHEN and CDR2 as SYDVKM. This CDR3 is CASSFTGGYGYTF. CDR3 DNA: TGTGCCAGCAGTTTCACAGGGGGTTATGGCTACACCTTC.

CDR3 nucleotides: TGTGCCAGCTCACCCCTTAACAGGCCACCGCCGGGAGGTGAAGCTTTCTTT. Its translation: CASSPLNRPPPGGEAFF. The chain carries TRBV18 and TRBJ1-1, with a possible D match to TRBD1 (5 bases). Deletions cut 3 bases from V and 7 bases from J, with 24 bases between. Per the germline V gene, CDR1 is KGHSH and CDR2 is LQKENI. This CDR3 has 17 amino acids.

The V and J genes are TRBV11-3 and TRBJ2-1; D ambiguous. V shed 2 bases and J shed 7 bases, with 12 bases lying between them. The CDR3 totals 14 residues. Germline V lookup: CDR1 SGHNT, CDR2 YENEEA. CDR3 region: CASSLFYRPNEQFF. For the CDR3, the DNA is TGTGCCAGCAGCTTATTTTACAGACCTAATGAGCAGTTCTTC. Supplemented by reference TRBV11-3 and TRBJ2-1, the full variable domain reads EAGVVQSPRYKIIEKKQPVAFWCNPISGHNTLYWYLQNLGQGPELLIRYENEEAVDDSQLPKDRFSAERLKGVDSTLKIQPAELGDSAVYLCASSLFYRPNEQFFGPGTRLTVL.

The chain links TRBV28 to TRBJ2-1, with D possibly TRBD1 on 7 matching bases. Germline-derived CDR1 and CDR2 are MDHEN and SYDVKM. The CDR3 extends over 14 amino acids. V was cut by 6 bases and J by 2 bases, with 11 bases left in between. CDR3 amino acids: CASRGGQPYNEQFF. CDR3 DNA sequence: TGTGCCAGCAGGGGGGGACAGCCCTACAATGAGCAGTTCTTC.

The chain uses TRBV10-1 and TRBJ2-7, with TRBD1 as a possible D gene (5 bases). The V and J ends lost 2 bases and 1 base respectively, with 12 bases between them. Germline-derived CDR1 and CDR2 are WNHNN and SYGVQD (reference sequence). The CDR3 loop spans 15 amino acids. DNA of the CDR3: TGCGCCAGCAGTGAGGGTATAGGGGCTTCCTACGAGCAGTACTTC. It yields the protein CASSEGIGASYEQYF.

This clone was counted a few times. This chain connects TRBV7-9 to TRBJ2-3, with 8 bases that match TRBD1. The germline CDR1 and CDR2 sequences are SEHNR and FQNEAQ (reference sequence). This CDR3 spans 15 amino acids. The ends lost 5 bases at V and 0 bases at J; junction bases unmatched: 4. DNA of the CDR3: TGTGCCAGCAGCGGACAGGGTACGAGCACAGATACGCAGTATTTT. Protein: CASSGQGTSTDTQYF. Looking up the rest from reference TRBV7-9 and TRBJ2-3 gives the full variable domain: DTGVSQNPRHKITKRGQNVTFRCDPISEHNRLYWYRQTLGQGPEFLTYFQNEAQLEKSRLLSDRFSAERPKGSFSTLEIQRTEQGDSAMYLCASSGQGTSTDTQYFGPGTRLTVL.

This clone has a single count. The rearrangement uses TRBV2 and TRBJ2-5; 9 bases match TRBD2. Germline values: CDR1 SNHLY, CDR2 FYNNEI. Unmatched junction bases numbered 16, after V lost 9 bases and J lost 5 bases. The CDR3 consists of 16 residues. The CDR3 loop reads CASPSPLAGGAETQYF. CDR3 nucleotides: TGTGCCAGTCCCTCACCCCTCGCGGGGGGGGCGGAGACCCAGTACTTC.

The chain couples TRBV28 to TRBJ2-7, with 10 positions matching TRBD2. The V gene's germline CDR1 is MDHEN and CDR2 SYDVKM. Trimming at V came to 1 base and at J to 2 bases, leaving 8 bases not matched to a gene. The CDR3 runs 17 residues. The CDR3 bases are TGTGCCAGCAGTTTATTGGCTAGCGGGGGTTTGCCCTACGAGCAGTACTTC. Its protein product is CASSLLASGGLPYEQYF. The full variable domain, in which reference TRBV28 and TRBJ2-7 provide the parts outside the CDR3, is DVKVTQSSRYLVKRTGEKVFLECVQDMDHENMFWYRQDPGLGLRLIYFSYDVKMKEKGDIPEGYSVSREKKERFSLILESASTNQTSMYLCASSLLASGGLPYEQYFGPGTRLTVT.

V is TRBV19 and J is TRBJ2-5; 10 bases line up with TRBD2. The V and J ends lost 7 bases and 7 bases, in that order; junction bases with no gene match: 12. Germline V gene data show CDR1 as LNHDA and CDR2 as SQIVND (reference sequence). The CDR3 length is 15 residues. This chain's CDR3 is CASTAAGGPIGTQYF. CDR3 nucleotide sequence: TGTGCCAGTACGGCAGCGGGAGGGCCGATTGGGACCCAGTACTTC.

The chain has TRBV7-3 and TRBJ2-7, with unresolved D. Germline V CDR1 and CDR2: SGHTA, FQGTGA. This CDR3 has 14 residues. The ends were cut back, 0 bases at V and 7 bases at J, with 13 bases in the middle. In DNA form, the CDR3 reads TGTGCCAGCAGCTTAACACAGTTGTCAAGAGAGCAGTACTTC. It is translated as CASSLTQLSREQYF.

V gene TRBV2 combines with J gene TRBJ1-1; 7 bases line up with TRBD1. Germline-derived CDR1 and CDR2 are SNHLY and FYNNEI. The CDR3 covers 14 residues. With 6 bases clipped from V and 2 bases from J, the junction kept 6 bases outside the gene matches. The chain's CDR3 is CASRATGRNTEAFF. CDR3 sequence (DNA): TGTGCCAGCAGAGCGACAGGGCGTAACACTGAAGCTTTCTTT.

V is TRBV19 and J is TRBJ1-2; D uncertain. The V gene lost 8 bases and the J gene lost 5 bases, with 12 bases spanning the gap. Germline-derived CDR1 and CDR2 are LNHDA and SQIVND (reference sequence). The CDR3 is 12 amino acids. CDR3 amino acids: CASGPLEYGYTF. The CDR3 bases are TGTGCCAGTGGGCCTCTCGAGTATGGCTACACCTTC. The variable domain in full, completed from reference TRBV19 and TRBJ1-2, reads DGGITQSPKYLFRKEGQNVTLSCEQNLNHDAMYWYRQDPGQGLRLIYYSQIVNDFQKGDIAEGYSVSREKKESFPLTVTSAQKNPTAFYLCASGPLEYGYTFGSGTRLTVV.

V gene TRBV15 combines with J gene TRBJ1-3; D uncertain. The CDR3 sequence is 15 residues long. CDR1 and CDR2 from the germline V gene are LNHNV and YYDKDF (reference sequence). Trimming removed 3 bases at V and 2 bases at J, with 11 bases between. The CDR3 loop is CATSSTGRPGNTIYF. CDR3 DNA: TGTGCCACCAGCAGTACCGGGAGACCTGGAAACACCATATATTTT.

Concerning this clone: The conserved phenylalanine or tryptophan is not found at the CDR3 terminus, so this likely reflects a read error. The rearrangement links TRBV28 to TRBJ2-2, with 10 bases matching TRBD1. With V trimmed by 6 bases and J by 6 bases, 7 bases remained unmatched. The CDR3 runs to 15 residues. Germline V lookup: CDR1 MDHEN, CDR2 SYDVKM. CDR3 sequence reads: CASSAGTGEAGELFC. The DNA of the CDR3 is TGTGCCAGCAGCGCCGGGACAGGGGAAGCCGGGGAGCTGTTTTGT.

This sequence joins TRBV19 and TRBJ2-2, with 7 bases aligning to TRBD1. With 6 bases clipped from V and 5 bases from J, the junction kept 6 bases outside the gene matches. Germline V gene lookup returns CDR1 LNHDA and CDR2 SQIVND (reference sequence). The CDR3 is 14 amino acids. The CDR3 loop reads CASRNRQGTGELFF. CDR3 nucleotide sequence: TGTGCCAGTAGAAATCGACAGGGAACCGGGGAGCTGTTTTTT.

This clone was seen more than once but under ten times. This chain joins TRBV7-2 and TRBJ1-3; 9 bases are shared with TRBD1. With 1 base clipped from V and 6 bases from J, the junction kept 4 bases outside the gene matches. Germline-derived CDR1 and CDR2 are SGHTA and FQGNSA. The CDR3 totals 15 residues. DNA for the CDR3: TGTGCCAGCAGCTTAGTGGGACAGGGAGTAAACACCATATATTTT. Translating gives CASSLVGQGVNTIYF.